Listed here is a single T cell receptor (beta chain). Authors' analysis steps: Reference gene primer amplification gave nucleated cell count estimates. Only in-frame clones appear in the TCRdb table, and some are missing; sequencing was by immunoSEQ multiplex PCR. V and J calls and clone size are copied from that table; D and trimming were computed from the DNA. The table has 350,000 to 450,000 clones, 75% to 90% seen once. The Seattle patients, enrolled during active infection, were followed longitudinally. CDR3 length: 16 amino acids. Germline-derived CDR1 and CDR2 are MNHEY and SVGEGT. The ends lost 5 bases at V and 8 bases at J; junction bases unmatched: 17. The data originate from a study of blood T cell repertoires in COVID-19. Turning to the study itself: PBMCs, B-cell-depleted T cells, or T cells were the source of the cDNA or gDNA that made up the material.

The chain combines TRBV6-2 or TRBV6-3 with TRBJ1-2, with TRBD1 matching 7 bases. The source material was peripheral blood. This clonotype was obtained from a woman in her fifties or sixties with COVID-19, enrolled during active disease. The CDR3 DNA follows: TGTGCCAGCAGTGGGGCCCTGGGACAGCTACAGAAAGGCTACACCTTC. Protein: CASSGALGQLQKGYTF.